The clone carrying this T cell receptor beta chain was picked up a small number of times. Its specificity is not known. Trimming removed 10 bases from V and 1 base from J; junction bases left unmatched: 4. Germline CDR1 MGHDK, CDR2 SYGVNS. CDR3 size: 14 residues. It was cDNA, reverse transcribed from extracted RNA, that served as the sequencing template. Clones were read by immunoSEQ multiplex PCR, and TCRdb kept only the in-frame ones, dropping some. The table shows about 180,000 clones, with roughly half occurring only once. Treatment indicated: oral pan-JAK inhibitor, 5-10 mg twice daily. This sample is part of a study of CD8+ T cells in alopecia areata. Study-wide background: Those patients who were treated received oral tofacitinib, which was given at 5 to 10 mg twice daily for moderate-to-severe alopecia areata.

General observations from the study: For baseline CD8+ expansion, any link to response stays uncertain with one nonresponder. In patients, TCRs were shared less clearly than in mice, and HLA may possibly be involved.

The sample in question was CD8+ T cells sorted from blood, obtained between weeks 51 and 52, from a patient treated with tofacitinib. The receptor was derived from a human donor with alopecia areata. V and J are TRBV25-1 and TRBJ2-2; 9 bases agree with TRBD2. The CDR3 coding sequence is TGTGCCACCGTAGCGGGGGAGAACACCGGGGAGCTGTTTTTT. Translation gives CATVAGENTGELFF. Variable domain in full (rest from reference TRBV25-1 and TRBJ2-2): EADIYQTPRYLVIGTGKKITLECSQTMGHDKMYWYQQDPGMELHLIHYSYGVNSTEKGDLSSESTVSRIRTEHFPLTLESARPSHTSQYLCATVAGENTGELFFGEGSRLTVL.